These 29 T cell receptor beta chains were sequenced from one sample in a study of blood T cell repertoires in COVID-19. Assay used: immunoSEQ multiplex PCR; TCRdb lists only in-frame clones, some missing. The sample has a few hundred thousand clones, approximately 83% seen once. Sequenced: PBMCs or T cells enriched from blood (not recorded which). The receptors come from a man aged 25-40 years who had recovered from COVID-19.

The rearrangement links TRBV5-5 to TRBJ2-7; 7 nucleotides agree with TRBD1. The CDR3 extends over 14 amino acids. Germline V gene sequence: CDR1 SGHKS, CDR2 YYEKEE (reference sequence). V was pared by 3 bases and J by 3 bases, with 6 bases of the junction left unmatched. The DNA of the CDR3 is TGTGCCAGCAGCTCGACAGGGCTGGGCTACGAGCAGTACTTC. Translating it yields CASSSTGLGYEQYF.

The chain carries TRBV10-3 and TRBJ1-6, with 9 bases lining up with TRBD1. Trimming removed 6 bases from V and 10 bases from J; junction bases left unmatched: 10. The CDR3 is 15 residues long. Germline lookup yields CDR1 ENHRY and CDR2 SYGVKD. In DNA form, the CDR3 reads TGTGCCATCAGGGAAACAGGGGGCGCGGACTCACCCCTCCACTTT. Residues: CAIRETGGADSPLHF.

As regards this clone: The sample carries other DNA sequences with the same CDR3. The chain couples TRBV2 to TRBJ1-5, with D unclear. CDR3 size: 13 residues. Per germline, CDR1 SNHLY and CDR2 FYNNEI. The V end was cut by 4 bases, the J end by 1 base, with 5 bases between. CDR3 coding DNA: TGTGCCAGCAGTGGGCAGAGCAATCAGCCCCAGCATTTT. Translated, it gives CASSGQSNQPQHF.

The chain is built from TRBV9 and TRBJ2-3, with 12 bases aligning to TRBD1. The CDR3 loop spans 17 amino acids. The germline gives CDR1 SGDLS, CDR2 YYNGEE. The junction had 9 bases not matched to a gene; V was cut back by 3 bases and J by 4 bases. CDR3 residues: CASSAGQGAGGSDTQYF. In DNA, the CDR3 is TGTGCCAGCAGCGCGGGACAGGGGGCCGGTGGATCAGATACGCAGTATTTT.

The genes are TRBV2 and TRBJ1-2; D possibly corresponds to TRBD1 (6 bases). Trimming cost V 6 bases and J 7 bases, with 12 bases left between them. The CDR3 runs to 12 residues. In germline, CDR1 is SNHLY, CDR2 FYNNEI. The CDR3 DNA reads TGTGCCAGCAGACAACAGGGCGGTGGCTACACCTTC. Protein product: CASRQQGGGYTF. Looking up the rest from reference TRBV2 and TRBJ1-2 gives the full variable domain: EPEVTQTPSHQVTQMGQEVILRCVPISNHLYFYWYRQILGQKVEFLVSFYNNEISEKSEIFDDQFSVERPDGSNFTLKIRSTKLEDSAMYFCASRQQGGGYTFGSGTRLTVV.

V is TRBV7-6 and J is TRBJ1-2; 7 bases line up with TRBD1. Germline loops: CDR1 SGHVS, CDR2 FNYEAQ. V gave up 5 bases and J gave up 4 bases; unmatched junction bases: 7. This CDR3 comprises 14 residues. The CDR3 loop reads CASSPFGDSYGYTF. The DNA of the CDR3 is TGTGCCAGCAGCCCCTTTGGGGACAGCTATGGCTACACCTTC.

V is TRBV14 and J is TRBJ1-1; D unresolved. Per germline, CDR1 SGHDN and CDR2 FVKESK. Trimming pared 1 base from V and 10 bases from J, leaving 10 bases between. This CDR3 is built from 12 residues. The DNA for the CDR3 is TGTGCCAGCAGCCAAGTCCAACACCTAGCTTTCTTT. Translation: CASSQVQHLAFF.

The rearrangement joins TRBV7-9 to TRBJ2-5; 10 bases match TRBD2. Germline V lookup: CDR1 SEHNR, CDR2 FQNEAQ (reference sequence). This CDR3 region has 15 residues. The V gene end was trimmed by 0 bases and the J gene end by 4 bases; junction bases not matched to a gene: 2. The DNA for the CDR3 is TGTGCCAGCAGCTTAGCGGCTAGCGGGGGAGAGACCCAGTACTTC. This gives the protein CASSLAASGGETQYF.

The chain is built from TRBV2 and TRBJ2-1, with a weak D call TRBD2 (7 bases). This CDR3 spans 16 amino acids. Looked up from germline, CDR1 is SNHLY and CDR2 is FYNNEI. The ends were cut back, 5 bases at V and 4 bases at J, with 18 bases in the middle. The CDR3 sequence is CASSSQAGASYNEQFF. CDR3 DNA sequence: TGTGCCAGCAGTTCCCAGGCGGGGGCCTCTTACAATGAGCAGTTCTTC.

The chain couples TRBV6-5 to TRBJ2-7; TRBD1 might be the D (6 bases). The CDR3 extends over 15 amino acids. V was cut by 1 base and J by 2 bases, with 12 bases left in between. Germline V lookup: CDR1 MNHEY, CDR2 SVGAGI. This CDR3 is CASSYFFRGAYEQYF. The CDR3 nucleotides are TGTGCCAGCAGTTACTTTTTCAGGGGAGCCTACGAGCAGTACTTC.

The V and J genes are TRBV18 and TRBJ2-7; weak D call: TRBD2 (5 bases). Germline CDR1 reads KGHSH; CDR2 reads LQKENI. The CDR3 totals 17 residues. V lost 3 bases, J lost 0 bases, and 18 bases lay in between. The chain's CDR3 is CASSPPRGRGSSYEQYF. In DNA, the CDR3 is TGTGCCAGCTCACCTCCCCGGGGTCGTGGGAGCTCCTACGAGCAGTACTTC.

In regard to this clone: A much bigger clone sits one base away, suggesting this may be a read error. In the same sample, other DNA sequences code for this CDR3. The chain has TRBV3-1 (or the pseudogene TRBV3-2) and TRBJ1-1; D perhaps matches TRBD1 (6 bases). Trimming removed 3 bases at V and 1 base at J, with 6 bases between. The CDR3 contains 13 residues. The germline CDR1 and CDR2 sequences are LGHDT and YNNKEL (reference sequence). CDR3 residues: CASSQTGNTEAFF. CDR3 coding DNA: TGTGCCAGCAGCCAGACAGGGAACACTGAAGCTTTCTTT.

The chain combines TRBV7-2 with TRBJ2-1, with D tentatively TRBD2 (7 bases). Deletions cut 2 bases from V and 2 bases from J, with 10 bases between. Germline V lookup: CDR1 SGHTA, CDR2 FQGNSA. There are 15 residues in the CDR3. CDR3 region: CASSLRRGPYNEQFF. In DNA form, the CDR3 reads TGTGCCAGCAGCTTACGGCGGGGGCCCTACAATGAGCAGTTCTTC.

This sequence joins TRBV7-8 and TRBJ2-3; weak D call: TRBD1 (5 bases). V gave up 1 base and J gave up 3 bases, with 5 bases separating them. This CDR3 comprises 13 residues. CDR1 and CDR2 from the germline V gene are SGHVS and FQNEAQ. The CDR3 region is CASSLEGTDTQYF. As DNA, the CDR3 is TGTGCCAGCAGCTTAGAGGGGACAGATACGCAGTATTTT. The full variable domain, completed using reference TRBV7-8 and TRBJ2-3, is GAGVSQSPRYKVAKRGQDVALRCDPISGHVSLFWYQQALGQGPEFLTYFQNEAQLDKSGLPSDRFFAERPEGSVSTLKIQRTQQEDSAVYLCASSLEGTDTQYFGPGTRLTVL.

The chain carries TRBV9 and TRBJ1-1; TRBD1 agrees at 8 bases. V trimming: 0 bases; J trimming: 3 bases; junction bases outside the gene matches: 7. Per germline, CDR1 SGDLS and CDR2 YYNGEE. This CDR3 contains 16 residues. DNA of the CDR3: TGTGCCAGCAGCGTAGGGGCAGGGGGCGAGGACACTGAAGCTTTCTTT. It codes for CASSVGAGGEDTEAFF.

Written as DNA, the CDR3 is TGTGCCAGCAGCTACCTAGCGGGGGAGTACAATGAGCAGTTCTTC. Translating gives CASSYLAGEYNEQFF. The V and J genes are TRBV6-4 and TRBJ2-1, with TRBD2 matching 10 bases. V shed 6 bases and J 4 bases; nucleotides not matched to a gene: 6. Germline lookup yields CDR1 MRHNA and CDR2 SNTAGT. This CDR3 is built from 15 residues.

The CDR3 bases are TGCAGCGTTGAATTGTTTGGGCAGAACACTGAAGCTTTCTTT. It codes for CSVELFGQNTEAFF. This chain joins TRBV29-1 and TRBJ1-1; D is undetermined. The CDR3 sequence is 14 residues long. Between the trimmed V and J ends, which lost 2 bases and 1 base, there was a span of 11 bases. Germline loops: CDR1 SQVTM, CDR2 ANQGSEA.

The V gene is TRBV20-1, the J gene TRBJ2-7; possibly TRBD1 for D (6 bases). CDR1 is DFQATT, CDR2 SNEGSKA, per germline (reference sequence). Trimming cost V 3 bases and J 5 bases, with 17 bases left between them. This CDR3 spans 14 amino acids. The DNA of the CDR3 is TGCAGTGCTAGTACCCCAGGGACATCCGACGAGCAGTACTTC. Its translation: CSASTPGTSDEQYF.

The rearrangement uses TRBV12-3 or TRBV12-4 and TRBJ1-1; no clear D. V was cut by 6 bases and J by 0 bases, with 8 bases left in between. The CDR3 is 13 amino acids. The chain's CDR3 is CASSRSVNTEAFF. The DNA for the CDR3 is TGTGCCAGCAGCCGATCAGTGAACACTGAAGCTTTCTTT.

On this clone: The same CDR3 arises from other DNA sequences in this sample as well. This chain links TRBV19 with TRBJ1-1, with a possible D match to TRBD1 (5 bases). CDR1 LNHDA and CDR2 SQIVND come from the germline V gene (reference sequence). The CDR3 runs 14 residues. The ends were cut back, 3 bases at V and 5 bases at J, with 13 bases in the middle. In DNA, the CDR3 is TGTGCCAGTAGTATTGAAGGCGGGGGGACTGAAGCTTTCTTT. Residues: CASSIEGGGTEAFF.

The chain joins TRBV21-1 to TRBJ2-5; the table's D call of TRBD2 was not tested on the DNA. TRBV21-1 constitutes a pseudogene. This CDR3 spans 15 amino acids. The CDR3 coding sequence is TGTGCCAGCAGCAAAGGACGCGGTACCCAAGAGACCCAGTACTTC. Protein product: CASSKGRGTQETQYF.

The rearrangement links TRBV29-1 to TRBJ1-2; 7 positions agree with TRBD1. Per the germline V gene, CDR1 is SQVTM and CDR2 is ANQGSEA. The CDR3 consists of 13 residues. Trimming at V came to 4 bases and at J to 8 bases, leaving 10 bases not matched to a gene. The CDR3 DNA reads TGCAGCGTTGGGACAGGTCCCTCGGGCGGCTACACCTTC. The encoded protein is CSVGTGPSGGYTF.

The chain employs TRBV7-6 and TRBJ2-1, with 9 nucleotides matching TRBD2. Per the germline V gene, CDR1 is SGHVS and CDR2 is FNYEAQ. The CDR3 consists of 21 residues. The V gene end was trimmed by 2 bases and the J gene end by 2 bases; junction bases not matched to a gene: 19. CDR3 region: CASSLRSPASGDPIPYNEQFF. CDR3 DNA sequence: TGTGCCAGCAGCTTACGCTCCCCGGCTAGCGGGGACCCGATCCCCTACAATGAGCAGTTCTTC.

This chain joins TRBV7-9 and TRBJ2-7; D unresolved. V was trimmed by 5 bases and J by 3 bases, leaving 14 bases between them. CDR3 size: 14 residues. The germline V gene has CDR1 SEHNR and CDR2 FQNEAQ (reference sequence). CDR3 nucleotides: TGTGCCAGCAGCCCCGACTTTGCTCGCTACGAGCAGTACTTC. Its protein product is CASSPDFARYEQYF.

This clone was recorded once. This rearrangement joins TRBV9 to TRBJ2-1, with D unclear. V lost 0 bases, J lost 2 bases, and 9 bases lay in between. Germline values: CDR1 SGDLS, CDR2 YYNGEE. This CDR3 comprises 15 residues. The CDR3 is CASSVAGDAYNEQFF. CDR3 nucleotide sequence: TGTGCCAGCAGCGTAGCGGGTGACGCCTACAATGAGCAGTTCTTC.

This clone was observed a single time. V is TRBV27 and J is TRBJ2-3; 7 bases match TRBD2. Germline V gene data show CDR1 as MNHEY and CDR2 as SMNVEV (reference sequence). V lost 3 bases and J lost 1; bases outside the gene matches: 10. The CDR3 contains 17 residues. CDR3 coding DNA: TGTGCCAGCAGTTTGAAGGCGGGACGGGGGGGCACAGATACGCAGTATTTT. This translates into CASSLKAGRGGTDTQYF.

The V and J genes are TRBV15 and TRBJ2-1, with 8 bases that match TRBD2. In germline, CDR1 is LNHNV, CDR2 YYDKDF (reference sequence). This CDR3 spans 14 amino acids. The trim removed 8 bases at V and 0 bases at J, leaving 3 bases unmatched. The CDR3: CATGRGASYNEQFF. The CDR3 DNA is TGTGCCACCGGGCGGGGGGCCTCCTACAATGAGCAGTTCTTC.

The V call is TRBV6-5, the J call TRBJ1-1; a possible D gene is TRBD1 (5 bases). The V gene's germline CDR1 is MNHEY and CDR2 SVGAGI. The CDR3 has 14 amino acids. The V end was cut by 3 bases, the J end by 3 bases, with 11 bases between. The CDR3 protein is CASSYGEGDTEAFF. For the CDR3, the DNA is TGTGCCAGCAGTTATGGGGAAGGGGACACTGAAGCTTTCTTT.

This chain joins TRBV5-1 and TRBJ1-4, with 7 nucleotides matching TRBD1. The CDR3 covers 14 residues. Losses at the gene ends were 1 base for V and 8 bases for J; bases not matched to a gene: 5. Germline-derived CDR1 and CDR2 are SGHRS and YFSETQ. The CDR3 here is CASSLKGADEKLFF. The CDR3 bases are TGCGCCAGCAGCTTGAAGGGGGCAGACGAAAAACTGTTTTTT.